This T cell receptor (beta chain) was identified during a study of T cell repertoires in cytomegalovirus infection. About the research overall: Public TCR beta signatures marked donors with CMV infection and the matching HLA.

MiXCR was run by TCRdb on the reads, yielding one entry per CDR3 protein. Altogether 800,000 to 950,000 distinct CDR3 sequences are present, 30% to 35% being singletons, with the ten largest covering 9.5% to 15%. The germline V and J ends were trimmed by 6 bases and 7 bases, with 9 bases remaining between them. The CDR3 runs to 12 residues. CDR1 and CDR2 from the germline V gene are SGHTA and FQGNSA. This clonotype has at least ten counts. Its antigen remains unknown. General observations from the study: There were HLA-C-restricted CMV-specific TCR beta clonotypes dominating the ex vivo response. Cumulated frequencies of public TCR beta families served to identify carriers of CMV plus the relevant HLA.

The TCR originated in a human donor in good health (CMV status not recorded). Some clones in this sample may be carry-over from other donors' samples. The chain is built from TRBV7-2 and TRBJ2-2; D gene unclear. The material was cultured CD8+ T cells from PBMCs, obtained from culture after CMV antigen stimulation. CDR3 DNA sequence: TGTGCCAGCAGTCTAGTTATCGGGGAGCTGTTTTTT. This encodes CASSLVIGELFF.